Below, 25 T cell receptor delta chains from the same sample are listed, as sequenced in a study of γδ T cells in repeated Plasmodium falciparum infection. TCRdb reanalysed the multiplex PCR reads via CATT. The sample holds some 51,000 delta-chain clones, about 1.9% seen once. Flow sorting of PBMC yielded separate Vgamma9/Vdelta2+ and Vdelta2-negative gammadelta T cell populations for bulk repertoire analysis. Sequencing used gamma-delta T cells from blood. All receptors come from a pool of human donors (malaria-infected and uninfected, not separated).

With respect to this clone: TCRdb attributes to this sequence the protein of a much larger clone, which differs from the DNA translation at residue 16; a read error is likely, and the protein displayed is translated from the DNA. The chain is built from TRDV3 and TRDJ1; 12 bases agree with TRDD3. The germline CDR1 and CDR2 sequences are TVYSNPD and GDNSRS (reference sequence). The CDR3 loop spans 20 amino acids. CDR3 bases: TGTGCCTTTAAGTCAGTCCTAGCCTGGGGGATACGGTTGTGGACCGCTAAACTCATCTTT. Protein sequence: CAFKSVLAWGIRLWTAKLIF.

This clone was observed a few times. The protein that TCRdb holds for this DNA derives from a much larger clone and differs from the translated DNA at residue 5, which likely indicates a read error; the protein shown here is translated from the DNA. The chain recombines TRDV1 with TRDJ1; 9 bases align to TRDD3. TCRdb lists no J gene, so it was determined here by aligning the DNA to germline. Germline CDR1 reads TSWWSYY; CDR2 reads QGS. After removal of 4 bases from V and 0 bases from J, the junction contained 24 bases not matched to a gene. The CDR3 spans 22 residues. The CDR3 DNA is TGTGCTCTTGGGGTTCCTATCCACCGAGTCCCGTACTGGGGGAAGTACACCGATAAACTCATCTTT. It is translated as CALGVPIHRVPYWGKYTDKLIF.

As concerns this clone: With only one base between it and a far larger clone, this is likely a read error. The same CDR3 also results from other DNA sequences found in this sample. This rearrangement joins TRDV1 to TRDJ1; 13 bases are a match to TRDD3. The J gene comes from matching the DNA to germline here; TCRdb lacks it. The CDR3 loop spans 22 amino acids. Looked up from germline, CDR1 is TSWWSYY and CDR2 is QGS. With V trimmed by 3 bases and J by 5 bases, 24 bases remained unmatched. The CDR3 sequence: CALGEISYLYWGIRSPTDKLIF. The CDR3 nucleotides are TGTGCTCTTGGGGAGATTTCCTACTTGTACTGGGGGATACGTTCACCGACTGATAAACTCATCTTT.

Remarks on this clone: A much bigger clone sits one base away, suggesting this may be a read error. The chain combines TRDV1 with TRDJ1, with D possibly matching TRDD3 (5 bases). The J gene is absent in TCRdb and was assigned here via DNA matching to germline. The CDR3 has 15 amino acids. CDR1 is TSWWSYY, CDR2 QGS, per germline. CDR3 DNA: TGTGCTCTAGGGGTCCCAGGGGTGGGGACCGATAAACTCATCTTT. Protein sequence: CALGVPGVGTDKLIF.

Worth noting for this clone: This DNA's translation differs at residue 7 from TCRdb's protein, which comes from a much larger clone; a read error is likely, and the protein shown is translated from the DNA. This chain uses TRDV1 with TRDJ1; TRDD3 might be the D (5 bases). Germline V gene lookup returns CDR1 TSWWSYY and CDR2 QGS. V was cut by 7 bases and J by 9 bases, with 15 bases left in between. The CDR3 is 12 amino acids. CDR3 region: CALVSVNTELIF. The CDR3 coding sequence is TGTGCTCTTGTATCAGTGAATACGGAACTCATCTTT.

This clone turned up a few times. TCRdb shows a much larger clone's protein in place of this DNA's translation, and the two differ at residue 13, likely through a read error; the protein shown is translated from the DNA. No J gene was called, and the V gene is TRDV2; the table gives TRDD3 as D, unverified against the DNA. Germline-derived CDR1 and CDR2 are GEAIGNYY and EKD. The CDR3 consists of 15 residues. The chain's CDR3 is CACDAVGDGPDKPIF. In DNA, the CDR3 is TGTGCCTGTGACGCGGTGGGGGATGGCCCCGATAAACCCATCTTT.

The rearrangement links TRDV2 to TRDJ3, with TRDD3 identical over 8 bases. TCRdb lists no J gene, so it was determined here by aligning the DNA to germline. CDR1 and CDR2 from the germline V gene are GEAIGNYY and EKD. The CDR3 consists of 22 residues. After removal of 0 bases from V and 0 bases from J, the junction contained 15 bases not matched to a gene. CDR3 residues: CACDTVESRLGDTSWDTRQMFF. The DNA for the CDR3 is TGTGCCTGTGACACCGTGGAGAGCCGGCTGGGGGACACCTCCTGGGACACCCGACAGATGTTTTTC.

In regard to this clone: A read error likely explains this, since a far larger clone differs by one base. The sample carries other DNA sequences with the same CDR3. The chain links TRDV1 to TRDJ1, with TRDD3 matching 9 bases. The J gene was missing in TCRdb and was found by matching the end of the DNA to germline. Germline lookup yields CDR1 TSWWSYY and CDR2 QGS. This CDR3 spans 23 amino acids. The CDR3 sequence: CALGELVIFSNQGGYLWTDKLIF. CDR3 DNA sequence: TGTGCCCTTGGGGAACTCGTTATATTCTCAAATCAAGGGGGATACCTTTGGACCGATAAACTCATCTTT.

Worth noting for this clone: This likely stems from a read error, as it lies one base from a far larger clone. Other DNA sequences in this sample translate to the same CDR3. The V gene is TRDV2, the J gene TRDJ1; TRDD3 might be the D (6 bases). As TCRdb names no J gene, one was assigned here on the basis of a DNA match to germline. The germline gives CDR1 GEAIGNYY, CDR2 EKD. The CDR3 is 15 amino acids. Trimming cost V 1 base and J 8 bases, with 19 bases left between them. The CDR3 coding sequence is TGTGCCTGTGACACGAGAGTACTGGGAGATGACAAACTCATCTTT. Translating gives CACDTRVLGDDKLIF.

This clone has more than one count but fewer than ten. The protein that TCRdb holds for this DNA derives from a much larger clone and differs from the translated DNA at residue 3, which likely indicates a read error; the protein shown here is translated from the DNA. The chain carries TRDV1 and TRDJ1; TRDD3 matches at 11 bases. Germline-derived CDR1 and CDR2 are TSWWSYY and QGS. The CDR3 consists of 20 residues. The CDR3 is CAIGDSPPSQWGIRFDKLIF. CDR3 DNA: TGTGCTATTGGGGACAGTCCCCCTTCGCAATGGGGGATACGATTCGATAAACTCATCTTT.

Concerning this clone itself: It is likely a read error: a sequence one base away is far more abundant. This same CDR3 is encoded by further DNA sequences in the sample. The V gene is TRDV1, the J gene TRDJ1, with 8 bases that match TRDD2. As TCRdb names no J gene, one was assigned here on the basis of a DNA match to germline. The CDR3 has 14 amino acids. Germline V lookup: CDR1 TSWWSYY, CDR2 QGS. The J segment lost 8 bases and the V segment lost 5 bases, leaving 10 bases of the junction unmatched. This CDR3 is CALGILPTEGKLIF. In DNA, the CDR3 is TGTGCTCTTGGGATTCTTCCTACAGAGGGGAAACTCATCTTT.

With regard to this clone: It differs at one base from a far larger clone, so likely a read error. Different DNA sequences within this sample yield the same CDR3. CDR3 loop: CASTAFRGDKLIF. Here the CDR3 DNA reads TGTGCCTCCACGGCCTTCCGGGGTGATAAACTCATCTTT. This chain joins TRDV3 and TRDJ1, with a weak D call TRDD2 (6 bases). The J gene was not available in TCRdb and was assigned here by matching the DNA to germline segments. Germline V gene data show CDR1 as TVYSNPD and CDR2 as GDNSRS (reference sequence). Trimming shortened V by 4 bases and J by 5 bases, and 17 bases separated the two germline ends. The CDR3 covers 13 residues.

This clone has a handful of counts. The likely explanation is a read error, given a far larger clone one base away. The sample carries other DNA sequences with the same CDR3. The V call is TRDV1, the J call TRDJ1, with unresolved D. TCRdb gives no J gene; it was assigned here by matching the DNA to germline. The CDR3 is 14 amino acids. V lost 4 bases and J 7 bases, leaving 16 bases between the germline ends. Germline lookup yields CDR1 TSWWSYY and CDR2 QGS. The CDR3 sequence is CALGGFPFSGKLIF. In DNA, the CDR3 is TGTGCTCTTGGGGGGTTTCCCTTTAGTGGTAAACTCATCTTT.

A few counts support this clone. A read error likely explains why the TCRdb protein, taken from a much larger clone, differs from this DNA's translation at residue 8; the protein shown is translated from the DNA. The CDR3 sequence: CACDTVLRAPYTDKLIF. CDR3 coding DNA: TGTGCCTGTGACACCGTACTGAGGGCCCCGTACACCGATAAACTCATCTTT. V usage is TRDV2 and J usage is TRDJ1, with D unresolved. TCRdb supplies no J gene; here it was assigned by aligning the nucleotide sequence to germline. Germline values: CDR1 GEAIGNYY, CDR2 EKD. This CDR3 contains 17 residues. V lost 0 bases and J 0 bases, leaving 16 bases between the germline ends.

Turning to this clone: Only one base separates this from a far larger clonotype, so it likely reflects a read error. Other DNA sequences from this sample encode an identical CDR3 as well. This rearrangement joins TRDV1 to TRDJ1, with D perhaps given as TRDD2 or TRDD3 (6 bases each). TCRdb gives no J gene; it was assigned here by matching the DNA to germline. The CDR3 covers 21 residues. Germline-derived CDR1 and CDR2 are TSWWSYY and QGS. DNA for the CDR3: TGCGCTCTTGGGGGCCAAACGCCCTTCCATAGGTTGCTGATGTACACCGATAAACTCATCTTT. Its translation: CALGGQTPFHRLLMYTDKLIF.

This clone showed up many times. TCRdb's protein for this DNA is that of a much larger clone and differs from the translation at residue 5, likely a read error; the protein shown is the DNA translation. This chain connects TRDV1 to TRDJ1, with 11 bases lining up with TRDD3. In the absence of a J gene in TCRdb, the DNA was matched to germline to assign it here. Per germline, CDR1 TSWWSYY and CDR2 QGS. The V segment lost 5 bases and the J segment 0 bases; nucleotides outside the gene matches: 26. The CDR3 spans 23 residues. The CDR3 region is CALGPTWAAPFLFGGYDTDKLIF. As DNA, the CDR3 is TGTGCTCTTGGGCCAACTTGGGCGGCTCCCTTCCTGTTTGGGGGATACGACACCGATAAACTCATCTTT.

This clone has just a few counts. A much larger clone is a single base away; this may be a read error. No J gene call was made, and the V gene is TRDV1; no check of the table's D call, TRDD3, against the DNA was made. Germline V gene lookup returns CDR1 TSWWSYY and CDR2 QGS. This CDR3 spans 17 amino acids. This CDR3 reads CALGVRGLGDTTDKPIF. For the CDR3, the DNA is TGTGCTCTTGGGGTCCGCGGACTCGGGGATACAACCGATAAACCCATCTTT.

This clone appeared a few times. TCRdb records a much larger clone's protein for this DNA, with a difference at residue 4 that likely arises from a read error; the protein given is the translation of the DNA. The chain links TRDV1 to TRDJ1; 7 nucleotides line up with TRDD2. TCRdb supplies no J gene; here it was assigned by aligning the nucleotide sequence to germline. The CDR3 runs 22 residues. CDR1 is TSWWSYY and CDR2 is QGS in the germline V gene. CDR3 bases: TGTGCTCTTGAGGAACGGTACCTTCCTCTTAACGAAGTTGTGGGGAGGACCGATAAACTCATCTTT. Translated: CALEERYLPLNEVVGRTDKLIF.

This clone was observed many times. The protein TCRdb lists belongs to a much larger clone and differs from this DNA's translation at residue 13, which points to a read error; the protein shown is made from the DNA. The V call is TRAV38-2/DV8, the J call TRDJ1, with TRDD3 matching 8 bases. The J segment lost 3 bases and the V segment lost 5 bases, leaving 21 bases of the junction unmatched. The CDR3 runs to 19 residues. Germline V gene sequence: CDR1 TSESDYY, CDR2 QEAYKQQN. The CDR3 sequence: CAYSPSGEAVGDASDKLIF. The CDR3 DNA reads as TGTGCTTATAGTCCCAGCGGTGAGGCGGTGGGGGATGCGTCCGATAAACTCATCTTT.

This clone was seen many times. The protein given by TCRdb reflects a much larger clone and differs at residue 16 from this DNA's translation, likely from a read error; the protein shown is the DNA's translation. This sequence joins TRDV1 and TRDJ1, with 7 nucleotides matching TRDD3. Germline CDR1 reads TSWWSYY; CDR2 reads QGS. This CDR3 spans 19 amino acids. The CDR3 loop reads CALGEHIYVRWGRVDELIF. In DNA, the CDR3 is TGTGCTCTTGGGGAACACATCTACGTGAGGTGGGGGAGAGTCGATGAACTCATCTTT.

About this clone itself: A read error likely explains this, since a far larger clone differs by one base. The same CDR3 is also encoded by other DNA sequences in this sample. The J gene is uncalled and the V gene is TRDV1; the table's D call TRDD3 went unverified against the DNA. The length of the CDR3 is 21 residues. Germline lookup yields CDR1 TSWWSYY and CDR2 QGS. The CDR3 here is CALGVPRAFFYYWGIPDKLIF. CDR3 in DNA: TGTGCTCTTGGGGTCCCACGGGCCTTCTTTTATTACTGGGGGATACCCGATAAACTCATATTT.

CDR3 nucleotide sequence: TGTGCCTGTTTATTCCTACCCGGACTGGGGATACAGGGGACCGATAAACTCATCTTT. Translating gives CACLFLPGLGIQGTDKLIF. The rearrangement links TRDV2 to TRDJ1; possibly TRDD3 for D (8 bases). TCRdb supplies no J gene; here it was assigned by aligning the nucleotide sequence to germline. CDR3 size: 19 residues. CDR1 GEAIGNYY and CDR2 EKD come from the germline V gene. V lost 6 bases, J lost 2 bases, and 30 bases lay in between.

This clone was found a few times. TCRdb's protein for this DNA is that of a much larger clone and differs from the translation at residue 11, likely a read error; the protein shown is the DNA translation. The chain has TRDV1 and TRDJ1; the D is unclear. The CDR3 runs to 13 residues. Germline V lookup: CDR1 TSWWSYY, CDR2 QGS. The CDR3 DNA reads TGTGCTCTTACTCTTTCCGACACCGATAAACCCATCTTT. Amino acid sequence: CALTLSDTDKPIF.

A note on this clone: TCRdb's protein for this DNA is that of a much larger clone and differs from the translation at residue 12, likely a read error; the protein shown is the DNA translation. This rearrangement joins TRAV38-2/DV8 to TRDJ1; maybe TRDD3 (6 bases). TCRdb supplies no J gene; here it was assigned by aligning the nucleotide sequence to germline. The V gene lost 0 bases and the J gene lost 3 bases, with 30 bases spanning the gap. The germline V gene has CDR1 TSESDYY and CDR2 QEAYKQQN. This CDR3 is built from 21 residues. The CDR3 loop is CAYRSATPPGLRDNFADKLIF. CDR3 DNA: TGTGCTTATAGGAGCGCGACCCCGCCTGGCCTGAGGGATAACTTCGCCGATAAACTCATCTTT.

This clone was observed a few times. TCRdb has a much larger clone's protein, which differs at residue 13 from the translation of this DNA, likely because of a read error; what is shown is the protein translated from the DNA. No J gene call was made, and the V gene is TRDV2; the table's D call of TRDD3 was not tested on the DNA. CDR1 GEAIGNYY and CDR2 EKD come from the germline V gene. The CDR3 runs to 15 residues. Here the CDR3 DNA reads TGTGCCTGTAACCAACTGGGGGAACCCACCGATAAACCCATCTTT. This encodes CACNQLGEPTDKPIF.